Below are 31 T cell receptor beta chains sequenced from a single sample in a study of T cell clonality in common variable immunodeficiency. Profiling relied on immunoSEQ multiplex PCR, and the TCRdb table lists in-frame clones only, not all of them. The repertoire yields approximately 81,000 clones, none seen only once; the top ten contain approximately 0.8%. The sequenced material came from peripheral blood mononuclear cells. Every receptor here comes from a person between 18 and 75 years old in good health.

There are many counts of this clone. Partial CDR3 DNA: TGCAGTGCTAGAGACCCCACTACCTACAATGAG. Its protein is CSARDPTTYNE. In full, the CDR3 reads CSARDPTTYNEQFF. The gene calls are TRBV20-1 and TRBJ2-1; no reliable D call. The CDR3 goes on 3 residues after the read ends, and that part is filled in from the germline J gene. V gave up 0 bases and J gave up 2 bases, with 8 bases separating them. Germline CDR1 is DFQATT and CDR2 is SNEGSKA (reference sequence). CDR3 length: 14 amino acids.

This clone was found many times. Read data end 3 residues before the CDR3 end; the end is taken from the germline J gene. This rearrangement joins TRBV5-1 to TRBJ2-6; TRBD2 might be the D (6 bases). Trimming removed 5 bases from V and 3 bases from J, with 9 bases in between. This CDR3 region has 14 residues. Germline assignment: CDR1 SGHRS and CDR2 YFSETQ. The CDR3 sequence is CASRRTNGANVLTF. CDR3 bases read: TGCGCCAGCAGGCGGACTAATGGGGCCAACGTC.

In its sample, this clone was seen many times. The CDR3 extends 3 residues past the end of the read, so its final part is completed from the germline J gene. This sequence joins TRBV6-2 or TRBV6-3 and TRBJ1-5; TRBD1 matches 7 bases. The CDR3 loop spans 13 amino acids. V trimming: 10 bases; J trimming: 3 bases; junction bases outside the gene matches: 6. The germline V gene encodes CDR1 MNHEY and CDR2 SVGEGT. Incomplete CDR3 DNA: TGTGCCACCCACGGACAGGCCAATCAGCCC. Its translation: CATHGQANQP. The whole CDR3 sequence is CATHGQANQPQHF.

This clone has ten or more counts. The observed sequence ends 3 residues before the CDR3 terminus, with the missing tail filled in from the germline J gene. The rearrangement joins TRBV5-4 to TRBJ2-2; weak D call: TRBD1 (6 bases). V shed 4 bases and J shed 1 base, with 11 bases lying between them. Germline assignment: CDR1 SGHNT and CDR2 YYREEE (reference sequence). This CDR3 is built from 15 residues. This CDR3 reads CASSLGGLNTGELFF. The part of the CDR3 DNA that was read is TGTGCCAGCAGCCTTGGGGGCCTGAACACCGGGGAG.

This clone was seen many times. Read data end 3 residues before the CDR3 end; the end is taken from the germline J gene. The V and J genes are TRBV6-4 and TRBJ2-3; D uncertain. V dropped 6 bases and J dropped 4 bases, with 11 bases sitting between them. Germline values: CDR1 MRHNA, CDR2 SNTAGT. This CDR3 region has 13 residues. CDR3 DNA (partial): TGTGCCAGCAGCCAGGAGACCTCAGATACG. It encodes CASSQETSDT. The complete CDR3 reads CASSQETSDTQYF.

This clone has ten or more counts. The CDR3 end lies 3 residues beyond the end of the read and is filled in from the germline J gene. The chain links TRBV19 to TRBJ2-3; 7 bases map to TRBD2. V lost 5 bases, J lost 2 bases, and 4 bases stayed unmatched. The CDR3 runs 14 residues. The germline CDR1 and CDR2 sequences are LNHDA and SQIVND (reference sequence). CDR3 sequence reads: CASSRLASTDTQYF. Incomplete CDR3 DNA: TGTGCCAGTAGTCGACTAGCATCCACAGATACG.

Ten or more counts support this clone. The read ends 3 residues shy of where the CDR3 ends; the end is completed using the germline J gene. This chain joins TRBV20-1 and TRBJ2-5; D unresolved. Germline loops: CDR1 DFQATT, CDR2 SNEGSKA (reference sequence). The CDR3 consists of 13 residues. Trimming pared 5 bases from V and 3 bases from J, leaving 13 bases between. The sequenced part of the CDR3 DNA is TGCAGTGCTCCTCCTCGCGGAAAAGAGACC. Its translation is CSAPPRGKET. The CDR3, in full, reads CSAPPRGKETQYF.

The table lists this clone with many counts. The missing CDR3 end, 3 residues past where the read stops, is filled in from the germline J gene. The rearrangement uses TRBV5-4 and TRBJ2-5; 9 bases are shared with TRBD1. Looked up from germline, CDR1 is SGHNT and CDR2 is YYREEE (reference sequence). This CDR3 is built from 16 residues. J gave up 2 bases and V 1 base, and 6 bases lay outside the gene matches. The CDR3 loop reads CASSLPRQGVQETQYF. The sequenced CDR3 bases are TGTGCCAGCAGCTTGCCCCGACAGGGGGTTCAAGAGACC. The entire variable domain, with the rest obtained from reference TRBV5-4 and TRBJ2-5, is as follows: ETGVTQSPTHLIKTRGQQVTLRCSSQSGHNTVSWYQQALGQGPQFIFQYYREEENGRGNFPPRFSGLQFPNYSSELNVNALELDDSALYLCASSLPRQGVQETQYFGPGTRLLVL.

This clone was seen at least ten times. The sequence runs out 3 residues before the end of the CDR3; the remainder is reconstructed from the germline J gene. This chain joins TRBV10-3 and TRBJ2-7, with 9 bases fitting TRBD1. The germline V gene encodes CDR1 ENHRY and CDR2 SYGVKD. The V segment lost 6 bases and the J segment 5 bases; nucleotides outside the gene matches: 8. This CDR3 spans 14 amino acids. Partial CDR3 DNA: TGTGCCATCAGCCGGGACAGGGATGTCCACGAG. This sequence encodes CAISRDRDVHE. The full CDR3 reads CAISRDRDVHEQYF.

This clone was seen at least ten times. The sequenced CDR3 bases are TGTGCCAGCTCACCACCCCACGGGACTAGCGGGAGAGATACG. Translating gives CASSPPHGTSGRDT. The full CDR3 sequence reads CASSPPHGTSGRDTQYF. V is TRBV18 and J is TRBJ2-3; 14 nucleotides match TRBD2. The observed sequence ends 3 residues before the CDR3 terminus, with the missing tail filled in from the germline J gene. The CDR3 sequence is 17 residues long. V dropped 0 bases and J dropped 5; count of bases not matched to a gene: 4. Germline V gene data show CDR1 as KGHSH and CDR2 as LQKENI.

This clone was found many times. The read falls 3 residues short of the CDR3 end, and the missing part is taken from the germline J gene. J is TRBJ2-4 and V is TRBV7-2; 7 bases line up with TRBD1. The junction had 5 bases not matched to a gene; V was cut back by 2 bases and J by 7 bases. This CDR3 comprises 14 residues. Per the germline V gene, CDR1 is SGHTA and CDR2 is FQGNSA. CDR3 DNA, as far as it was read: TGTGCCAGCAGCTTAAATAGGGGGCCTAACATT. This codes for CASSLNRGPNI. The whole CDR3 is CASSLNRGPNIQYF.

This clone was detected only a few times. This could be a read error, since a much larger clone is one nucleotide away. The sequence runs out 3 residues before the end of the CDR3; the remainder is reconstructed from the germline J gene. The V and J genes are TRBV5-1 and TRBJ2-3, with 8 nucleotides matching TRBD2. This CDR3 contains 16 residues. The ends lost 0 bases at V and 2 bases at J; junction bases unmatched: 5. Looked up from germline, CDR1 is SGHRS and CDR2 is YFSETQ. The CDR3: CASSLVPAGVTDTQYF. CDR3 DNA (partial): TGCGCCAGCAGCTTGGTACCAGCGGGAGTCACAGATACG.

This clone came up many times. The read comes to an end 3 residues before the CDR3 does, leaving the germline J gene to fill in the end. The J gene is TRBJ2-5, the V gene TRBV27, with TRBD2 identical over 12 bases. This CDR3 region has 19 residues. Unmatched junction bases numbered 18, after V lost 6 bases and J lost 4 bases. CDR1 is MNHEY, CDR2 SMNVEV, per germline (reference sequence). CDR3 protein: CASRVYGTSGRHPSETQYF. The sequenced part of the CDR3 DNA is TGTGCCAGCAGAGTTTACGGGACTAGCGGGCGGCACCCATCAGAGACC.

This clone has a count of ten or more. The DNA ends 3 residues before the CDR3 does, and the rest of the CDR3 is filled in from the germline J gene. This chain links TRBV19 with TRBJ2-1, with 7 nucleotides matching TRBD2. The V and J ends lost 3 bases and 3 bases, in that order; junction bases with no gene match: 2. The V gene's germline CDR1 is LNHDA and CDR2 SQIVND (reference sequence). The CDR3 spans 14 residues. The CDR3 bases that were read are TGTGCCAGTAGTATGTCTAGCGGCTACAATGAG. Translation gives CASSMSSGYNE. In full, the CDR3 reads CASSMSSGYNEQFF.

This clone has at least ten counts. The read ends 3 residues shy of where the CDR3 ends; the end is completed using the germline J gene. This chain connects TRBV7-9 to TRBJ2-1; D gene unclear. This CDR3 spans 13 amino acids. Trimming cost V 6 bases and J 8 bases, with 14 bases left between them. CDR1 is SEHNR and CDR2 is FQNEAQ in the germline V gene (reference sequence). The CDR3 protein is CASRTAASDEQFF. CDR3 bases read: TGTGCCAGCAGGACTGCAGCATCCGATGAG.

Points on this clone: The read halts 3 residues ahead of the CDR3 end, with the missing end drawn from the germline J gene. This rearrangement joins TRBV7-9 to TRBJ2-7; weak D call: TRBD2 (6 bases). This CDR3 spans 14 amino acids. V was pared by 3 bases and J by 3 bases, with 12 bases between. Per germline, CDR1 SEHNR and CDR2 FQNEAQ (reference sequence). The DNA read from the CDR3 is TGTGCCAGCAGCTTTCCGACTAGAAGCTACGAG. It specifies CASSFPTRSYE. The CDR3 reads in full as CASSFPTRSYEQYF.

This clone has a count of ten or more. The CDR3 end falls 3 residues outside the read, so it is completed with the germline J gene. This chain links TRBV10-3 with TRBJ2-7, with D possibly being TRBD2 (5 bases). The length of the CDR3 is 12 residues. Trimming removed 5 bases at V and 3 bases at J, with 8 bases between. Germline lookup yields CDR1 ENHRY and CDR2 SYGVKD. The covered CDR3 bases are TGTGCCATCAGTCCCACTAGCTACGAG. Protein: CAISPTSYE. The complete CDR3 sequence is CAISPTSYEQYF.

Ten or more counts support this clone. Coverage ceases 3 residues before the CDR3 finishes, and the germline J gene fills in the end. The rearrangement links TRBV30 to TRBJ2-3; 9 nucleotides match TRBD1. After removal of 5 bases from V and 7 bases from J, the junction contained 1 base not matched to a gene. This CDR3 spans 11 amino acids. Per germline, CDR1 GTSNPN and CDR2 SVGIG (reference sequence). The sequenced part of the CDR3 DNA is TGTGCCTGGGGGACAGGGTATACG. Amino acids: CAWGTGYT. The entire CDR3 protein reads CAWGTGYTQYF. Variable domain in full (rest from reference TRBV30 and TRBJ2-3): SQTIHQWPATLVQPVGSPLSLECTVEGTSNPNLYWYRQAAGRGLQLLFYSVGIGQISSEVPQNLSASRPQDRQFILSSKKLLLSDSGFYLCAWGTGYTQYFGPGTRLTVL.

This clone occurred many times. The sequenced fragment ends 3 residues before the CDR3 boundary, so the rest is inferred from the germline J gene. The chain carries TRBV10-3 and TRBJ1-6, with 10 positions matching TRBD1. V lost 8 bases, J lost 8 bases, and 3 bases stayed unmatched. In germline, CDR1 is ENHRY, CDR2 SYGVKD. The CDR3 totals 13 residues. The CDR3 region is CAIAGTGDSPLHF. Partial CDR3 DNA: TGTGCCATCGCCGGGACAGGGGATTCACCC.

This clone has at least ten counts. Read coverage stops 3 residues before the CDR3 terminus; the germline J gene supplies the remainder. The rearrangement links TRBV29-1 to TRBJ2-4; D remains unclear. V gave up 1 base and J gave up 1 base, with 26 bases separating them. The CDR3 loop spans 20 amino acids. Germline V gene lookup returns CDR1 SQVTM and CDR2 ANQGSEA. The sequenced part of the CDR3 DNA is TGCAGCGTTGAAGTTTTTGGTCAACCGTCGTTGCCGAGCGCCAAAAACATT. Its translation is CSVEVFGQPSLPSAKNI. The full-length CDR3 reads as CSVEVFGQPSLPSAKNIQYF.

This clone was seen ten or more times. The read ends 3 residues before the CDR3 terminus; that terminus is restored from the germline J gene. The V gene is TRBV7-8, the J gene TRBJ2-5; TRBD2 matches 8 bases. CDR1 is SGHVS, CDR2 FQNEAQ, per germline. The CDR3 contains 14 residues. Trimming cost V 8 bases and J 0 bases; bases outside gene matches: 5. The CDR3 loop is CASVGTSDQETQYF. The CDR3 DNA, read in part, is TGTGCCAGCGTCGGGACTAGTGACCAAGAGACC.

In this sample, this clone turned up many times. Germline is not matched at one junction end, which may reflect a read error. Read coverage stops 3 residues before the CDR3 terminus; the germline J gene supplies the remainder. The rearrangement uses TRBV11-2 and TRBJ2-7; the match to TRBD1 covers 10 bases. Germline V gives CDR1 SGHAT, CDR2 FQNNGV. This CDR3 is 14 amino acids long. CDR3 DNA, as far as it was read: TGTGCCAGCATCTTAGGACAGGGGGCCTACGAG. Protein: CASILGQGAYE. In full, the CDR3 is CASILGQGAYEQYF.

In its sample, this clone was seen many times. The DNA ends 3 residues before the CDR3 does, and the rest of the CDR3 is filled in from the germline J gene. The chain uses TRBV7-2 and TRBJ2-1, with TRBD2 identical over 10 bases. CDR1 and CDR2 (germline): SGHTA, FQGNSA. The CDR3 is 15 residues long. The V and J ends lost 6 bases and 4 bases, in that order; junction bases with no gene match: 6. CDR3 in amino acids: CASRDSSGSYNEQFF. The covered CDR3 bases are TGTGCCAGCAGAGATTCTAGCGGGAGTTACAATGAG.

With respect to this clone: The missing CDR3 end, 3 residues past where the read stops, is filled in from the germline J gene. The gene calls are TRBV29-1 and TRBJ2-7; maybe TRBD1 (5 bases). Trimming pared 7 bases from V and 5 bases from J, leaving 18 bases between. The CDR3 runs to 13 residues. The germline CDR1 and CDR2 sequences are SQVTM and ANQGSEA. CDR3 DNA (partial): TGCAGCGGAATTACCCAGGGCTTCAACGAG. It encodes CSGITQGFNE. The CDR3 as a whole reads CSGITQGFNEQYF.

With regard to this clone: A read error is likely here: a far larger clone is one base away. The CDR3 end lies 3 residues beyond the end of the read and is filled in from the germline J gene. The V and J genes are TRBV2 and TRBJ2-7; TRBD2 matches 12 bases. In germline, CDR1 is SNHLY, CDR2 FYNNEI. V lost 6 bases and J lost 4; bases outside the gene matches: 1. The CDR3 is 13 amino acids. The CDR3 sequence: CASRTSGSYEQYF. The DNA read from the CDR3 is TGTGCCAGCAGGACTAGCGGGAGTTACGAG.

In its sample, this clone was seen many times. The observed sequence ends 3 residues before the CDR3 terminus, with the missing tail filled in from the germline J gene. The chain joins TRBV20-1 to TRBJ1-6, with a weak D call TRBD1 (5 bases). Germline lookup yields CDR1 DFQATT and CDR2 SNEGSKA (reference sequence). The CDR3 has 15 amino acids. V was pared by 4 bases and J by 3 bases, with 13 bases between. CDR3 DNA (partial): TGCAGTGCTATCAGGGCGGAGAACTATAATTCACCC. Its translation is CSAIRAENYNSP. The full CDR3 is CSAIRAENYNSPLHF.

This clone was seen repeatedly, ten times or more. The CDR3 goes on 3 residues after the read ends, and that part is filled in from the germline J gene. The V gene is TRBV28, the J gene TRBJ1-2, with D perhaps matching TRBD1 (6 bases). Germline CDR1 reads MDHEN; CDR2 reads SYDVKM. The CDR3 covers 14 residues. CDR3 loop: CASSSGGGASGYTF. CDR3 DNA (partial): TGTGCCAGCAGTTCAGGTGGGGGGGCGAGCGGC.

This clone was counted at least ten times. With the read ending 3 residues before the CDR3 end, the germline J gene is used to fill in that end. The rearrangement joins TRBV7-3 to TRBJ2-1; D may be TRBD2 (6 bases). The length of the CDR3 is 15 residues. With 4 bases removed from V and 5 bases from J, the gap between germline ends came to 15 bases. The V gene's germline CDR1 is SGHTA and CDR2 FQGTGA. CDR3 in amino acids: CASSSDYSPDNEQFF. The part of the CDR3 DNA that was read is TGTGCCAGCAGCTCGGACTACTCACCTGACAATGAG.

Ten or more counts support this clone. Read coverage stops 3 residues before the CDR3 terminus; the germline J gene supplies the remainder. The J gene is TRBJ2-1, the V gene TRBV7-3, with TRBD2 as a possible D gene (6 bases). In germline, CDR1 is SGHTA, CDR2 FQGTGA. The CDR3 extends over 15 amino acids. The germline V and J ends were trimmed by 5 bases and 1 base, with 12 bases remaining between them. The CDR3 sequence: CASSRGRDSYNEQFF. Partial CDR3 DNA: TGTGCCAGCAGCCGCGGGCGGGATTCCTACAATGAG.

This clone was found many times. CDR3: CASSWTGSNEQFF. The CDR3 DNA, read in part, is TGCGCCAGCAGCTGGACAGGGTCCAATGAG. J is TRBJ2-1 and V is TRBV5-1, with 8 bases lining up with TRBD1. The CDR3 extends 3 residues past the end of the read, so its final part is completed from the germline J gene. Germline V CDR1 and CDR2: SGHRS, YFSETQ. J lost 6 bases, V lost 3 bases, and 2 bases had no gene match. CDR3 length: 13 residues.

There are many counts of this clone. The read terminates 3 residues before the CDR3 end, so the remaining end is supplied by the germline J gene. V usage is TRBV20-1 and J usage is TRBJ2-7, with 8 nucleotides matching TRBD1. The trim removed 1 base at V and 4 bases at J, leaving 3 bases unmatched. Germline values: CDR1 DFQATT, CDR2 SNEGSKA (reference sequence). CDR3 length: 13 residues. Partial CDR3 DNA: TGCAGTGCTAGAGGGACAGGGATTTACGAG. Amino acid sequence: CSARGTGIYE. The CDR3 reads in full as CSARGTGIYEQYF.